A selection of T cell receptor beta chains follows, all from one sample in a study of blood T cells in healthy people across ages. One entry per CDR3 protein, called by TCRdb with MiXCR from the 5' RACE reads. The sample records some 800,000 distinct CDR3 sequences, 44% being singletons. Sequencing was done on a sample of blood. These receptors all stem from a man between 60 and 70 years old in good health. The CDR3 runs from the conserved cysteine through the conserved F or W. The order of the fields is CDR3 protein, CDR3 DNA, clone size, V gene, J gene, D gene. The D gene is left open where the match is weak. Clone size, where shown, is once, few, many, or a class for clones that have expanded.

CSVTPGAAYEQYF	TGCAGCGTGACACCGGGAGCTGCGTACGAGCAGTACTTC	many	TRBV29-1	TRBJ2-7	-
CASSSLLGPSYEQYF	TGTGCCAGCAGTAGTTTATTAGGCCCCTCCTACGAGCAGTACTTC	-	TRBV27	TRBJ2-7	-
CASSPVGQGYGYTF	TGTGCCAGCAGCCCAGTGGGACAGGGGTATGGCTACACCTTC	few	TRBV7-2	TRBJ1-2	TRBD1
CASSPLKRSGLTDTQYF	TGTGCCAGCTCACCACTTAAGCGCTCCGGGCTCACAGATACGCAGTATTTT	-	TRBV18	TRBJ2-3	-
CASSLRLLQTDTQYF	TGTGCCAGCAGCTTAAGACTACTACAGACAGATACGCAGTATTTT	few	TRBV7-2	TRBJ2-3	-
CASSYSGTAKAFF	TGTGCCAGCAGTTACTCCGGGACAGCTAAAGCTTTCTTT	few	TRBV6-6	TRBJ1-1	TRBD1
CASEQGRGYEQYF	TGTGCCTCCGAGCAGGGGCGAGGATACGAGCAGTACTTC	-	TRBV30	TRBJ2-7	-
CASSWEDRGGPDTQYF	TGTGCCAGCAGCTGGGAAGACAGGGGGGGACCAGATACGCAGTATTTT	many	TRBV5-6	TRBJ2-3	TRBD1
CASMDDGDMETQYF	TGTGCCAGCATGGACGACGGAGACATGGAGACCCAGTACTTC	-	TRBV6-6	TRBJ2-5	-
CASSSRTNSYEQYF	TGTGCCAGCAGCTCCCGGACAAACTCCTACGAGCAGTACTTC	many	TRBV3-1	TRBJ2-7	-
CASSLVGGSYEQFF	TGTGCCAGCAGCTTGGTCGGGGGGAGTTATGAGCAGTTCTTC	-	TRBV7-8	TRBJ2-1	TRBD2
CAWSHGGGTSEQFF	TGTGCCTGGTCCCATGGGGGGGGAACCAGTGAGCAGTTCTTC	-	TRBV30	TRBJ2-1	TRBD2
CASSGSGTSGYEQYF	TGTGCCAGCAGCGGTTCCGGGACTAGCGGGTACGAGCAGTACTTC	few	TRBV27	TRBJ2-7	TRBD2
CASKKESISYEQYF	TGTGCCAGCAAAAAGGAAAGCATTTCCTACGAGCAGTACTTC	-	TRBV6-2/TRBV6-3	TRBJ2-7	-
CSVGGGEQFQGYTF	TGCAGCGTTGGTGGCGGAGAGCAATTTCAGGGCTACACCTTC	-	TRBV29-1	TRBJ1-2	-
CASSEYRQYQETQYF	TGTGCCAGCAGTGAATACCGGCAGTACCAAGAGACCCAGTACTTC	-	TRBV25-1	TRBJ2-5	-
CASSPSGGAYQETQYF	TGTGCCAGCAGCCCGAGCGGGGGGGCGTACCAAGAGACCCAGTACTTC	-	TRBV7-2	TRBJ2-5	TRBD2
CSAPQGNPVTQYF	TGCAGTGCTCCACAAGGCAATCCAGTTACGCAGTATTTT	-	TRBV20-1	TRBJ2-3	-
CASSKSPGQIKETQYF	TGTGCCAGCAGCAAATCACCGGGACAGATAAAAGAGACCCAGTACTTC	few	TRBV7-2	TRBJ2-5	TRBD1
CASSSPGLAGGPGDTQYF	TGTGCCAGCAGCTCGCCGGGACTAGCGGGAGGGCCGGGAGATACGCAGTATTTT	-	TRBV5-5	TRBJ2-3	TRBD2
CASKRWTGTSGANVLTF	TGTGCCAGCAAGAGGTGGACAGGGACCTCTGGGGCCAACGTCCTGACTTTC	few	TRBV6-2/TRBV6-3	TRBJ2-6	TRBD1
CASRQGNEQFF	TGTGCCAGCAGACAGGGGAATGAGCAGTTCTTC	-	TRBV6-5	TRBJ2-1	TRBD1
CASSQEPGQVASEQYF	TGCGCCAGCAGCCAGGAGCCGGGACAGGTTGCCTCCGAGCAGTACTTC	-	TRBV4-1	TRBJ2-7	TRBD1
CASSLNAAPDTQYF	TGTGCCAGCAGCTTAAACGCGGCCCCAGATACGCAGTATTTT	-	TRBV7-3	TRBJ2-3	-
CASSSLDRVNSGANVLTF	TGTGCCAGCAGCTCCCTTGACAGGGTCAATTCTGGGGCCAACGTCCTGACTTTC	-	TRBV13	TRBJ2-6	TRBD1
CASSYRLAGGGSSYEQYF	TGTGCCAGCAGTTACCGGCTAGCGGGGGGGGGATCTTCCTACGAGCAGTACTTC	few	TRBV6-5	TRBJ2-7	TRBD2
CASHTAGFFGYTF	TGTGCCAGCCACACAGCAGGGTTTTTTGGCTACACCTTC	-	TRBV6-1	TRBJ1-2	-
CASSDGATPNTGELFF	TGTGCCAGCAGCGATGGGGCGACACCGAACACCGGGGAGCTGTTTTTT	-	TRBV2	TRBJ2-2	-
CASSLGDKGPTGGYTF	TGTGCCAGCAGCTTAGGGGACAAGGGCCCCACGGGTGGCTACACCTTC	few	TRBV7-9	TRBJ1-2	-
CASSLGFQETQYF	TGCGCCAGCAGCTTGGGCTTCCAAGAGACCCAGTACTTC	many	TRBV4-3	TRBJ2-5	-
CASSSGQGRETQYF	TGTGCCAGCTCATCCGGACAGGGGAGAGAGACCCAGTACTTC	few	TRBV18	TRBJ2-5	TRBD1
CASGTGFSYEQYF	TGTGCCAGTGGGACAGGGTTTTCGTACGAGCAGTACTTC	-	TRBV19	TRBJ2-7	TRBD1
CASSVQLSNTEAFF	TGTGCCAGCAGTGTACAGTTATCGAACACTGAAGCTTTCTTT	-	TRBV6-2/TRBV6-3	TRBJ1-1	-
CSARKASGGQEETQYF	TGCAGTGCTAGAAAAGCTAGCGGGGGGCAAGAAGAGACCCAGTACTTC	few	TRBV20-1	TRBJ2-5	TRBD2
CASSIMGTSYNEQFF	TGTGCCAGTAGTATAATGGGGACCTCCTACAATGAGCAGTTCTTC	-	TRBV19	TRBJ2-1	-
CASSLGDASYEQYF	TGTGCCAGCAGCTTGGGGGATGCGAGCTACGAGCAGTACTTC	many	TRBV5-4	TRBJ2-7	-
CASSSGVQGFHEQYF	TGTGCCAGCAGCTCTGGGGTACAGGGTTTCCACGAGCAGTACTTC	few	TRBV21-1	TRBJ2-7	-
CASSQDSGGASPGANVLTF	TGCGCCAGCAGCCAGGATAGCGGGGGGGCATCACCTGGGGCCAACGTCCTGACTTTC	many	TRBV4-1	TRBJ2-6	TRBD2
CATFSGLGYEQYF	TGTGCCACCTTTAGCGGACTGGGCTACGAGCAGTACTTC	few	TRBV24-1	TRBJ2-7	-
CASSTNRGRLEKLFF	TGTGCCAGCAGCACTAACAGGGGGCGCCTTGAAAAACTGTTTTTT	-	TRBV28	TRBJ1-4	TRBD1
CSVADRDSYEQYF	TGCAGCGTTGCCGACAGGGATTCCTACGAGCAGTACTTC	-	TRBV29-1	TRBJ2-7	TRBD1
CASSVKEYYEQYF	TGTGCCAGCAGTGTAAAAGAATACTACGAGCAGTACTTC	-	TRBV28	TRBJ2-7	-
CASSSGLALSLFALPYNEQFF	TGTGCCAGCAGCTCAGGACTAGCTCTTTCGTTATTTGCGCTACCTTACAATGAGCAGTTCTTC	few	TRBV11-2	TRBJ2-1	TRBD2
CASSQEGTGWNGYTF	TGCGCCAGCAGCCAAGAGGGGACAGGGTGGAATGGCTACACCTTC	-	TRBV4-1	TRBJ1-2	TRBD1
CSANGLAGGGEQFF	TGCAGTGCCAACGGACTAGCGGGGGGTGGTGAGCAGTTCTTC	-	TRBV20-1	TRBJ2-1	TRBD2